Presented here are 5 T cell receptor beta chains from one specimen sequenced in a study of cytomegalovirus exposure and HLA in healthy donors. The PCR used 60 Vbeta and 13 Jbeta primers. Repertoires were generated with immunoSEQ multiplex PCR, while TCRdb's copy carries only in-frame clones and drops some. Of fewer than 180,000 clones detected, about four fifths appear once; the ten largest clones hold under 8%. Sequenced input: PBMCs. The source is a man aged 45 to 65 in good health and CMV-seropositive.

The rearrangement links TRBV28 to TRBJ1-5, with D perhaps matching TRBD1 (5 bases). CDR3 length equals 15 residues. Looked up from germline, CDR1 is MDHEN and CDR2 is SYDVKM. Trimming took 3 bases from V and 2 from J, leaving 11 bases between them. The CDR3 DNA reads TGTGCCAGCAGTTTCCAGGGTTGGGGCAATCAGCCCCAGCATTTT. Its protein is CASSFQGWGNQPQHF.

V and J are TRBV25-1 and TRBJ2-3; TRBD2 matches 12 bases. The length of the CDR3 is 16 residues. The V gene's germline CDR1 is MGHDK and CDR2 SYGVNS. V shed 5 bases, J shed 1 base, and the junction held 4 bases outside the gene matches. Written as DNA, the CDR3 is TGTGCCAGCAGTAATCTAGCGGGAGGGGGCACAGATACGCAGTATTTT. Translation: CASSNLAGGGTDTQYF.

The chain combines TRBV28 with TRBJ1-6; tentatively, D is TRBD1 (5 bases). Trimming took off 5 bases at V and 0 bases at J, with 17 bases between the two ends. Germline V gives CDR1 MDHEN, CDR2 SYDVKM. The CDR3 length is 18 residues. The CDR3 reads CASSPPGLLSSYNSPLHF. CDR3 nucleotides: TGTGCCAGCAGTCCGCCGGGACTCTTGAGCTCCTATAATTCACCCCTCCACTTT.

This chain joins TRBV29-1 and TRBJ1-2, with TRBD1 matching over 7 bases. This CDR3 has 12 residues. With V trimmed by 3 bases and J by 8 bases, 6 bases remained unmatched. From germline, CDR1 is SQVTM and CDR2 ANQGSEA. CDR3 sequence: CSVDEGAQGYTF. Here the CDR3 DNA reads TGCAGCGTTGACGAGGGGGCGCAGGGCTACACCTTC.

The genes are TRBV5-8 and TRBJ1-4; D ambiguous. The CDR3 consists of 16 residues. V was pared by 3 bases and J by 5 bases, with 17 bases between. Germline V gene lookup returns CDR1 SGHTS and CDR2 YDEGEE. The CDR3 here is CASSSWALNGNEKLFF. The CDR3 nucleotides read TGTGCCAGCAGCTCATGGGCGCTCAATGGAAATGAAAAACTGTTTTTT. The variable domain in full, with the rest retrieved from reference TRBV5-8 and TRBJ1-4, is EAGVTQSPTHLIKTRGQQATLRCSPISGHTSVYWYQQALGLGLQFLLWYDEGEERNRGNFPPRFSGRQFPNYSSELNVNALELEDSALYLCASSSWALNGNEKLFFGSGTQLSVL.